This T cell receptor (beta chain) was profiled in a study of identifying expanded T cells in peripheral blood. Notes on the study in general: Over two and four weeks, about 17 and 20 clones changed, versus approximately 1.1 between replicates. Approximately 2-week clone count variance significantly increased as total template count grew.

During the collection period, no donor immune events like infections were recorded. Only in-frame clones appear in the TCRdb table, and some are missing; sequencing was by immunoSEQ multiplex PCR. The sample lists under 70,000 clones, approximately 89% occurring once. This CDR3 comprises 19 residues. V trimming: 5 bases; J trimming: 0 bases; junction bases outside the gene matches: 13. CDR1 and CDR2 from the germline V gene are KGHSH and LQKENI. As to this clone: As yet, its antigen is unknown.

The receptor was isolated from a person aged 18 to 69 in good health. This chain uses TRBV18 with TRBJ2-7; 13 bases are shared with TRBD2. The sequenced sample was blood. The CDR3 loop is CASSVRGTSGTTLSYEQYF. The CDR3 nucleotides are TGTGCCAGCTCAGTACGAGGGACTAGCGGGACCACACTCTCCTACGAGCAGTACTTC. The full variable domain, its missing parts supplied by reference TRBV18 and TRBJ2-7, is NAGVMQNPRHLVRRRGQEARLRCSPMKGHSHVYWYRQLPEEGLKFMVYLQKENIIDESGMPKERFSAEFPKEGPSILRIQQVVRGDSAAYFCASSVRGTSGTTLSYEQYFGPGTRLTVT.